A selection of T cell receptor beta chains follows, all from one sample in a study of T cell responses to AZD1222 COVID-19 vaccine. TCRdb's copy holds only in-frame clones and misses some; the assay was immunoSEQ multiplex PCR. The sample shows 100,000 to 150,000 clones, roughly 82% of them seen only once. The input for sequencing was peripheral blood, taken 28 days after the second AZD1222 dose. Receptors were obtained from an adult who received the AZD1222 COVID-19 vaccine. The CDR3 runs from the conserved cysteine through the conserved F or W. A D gene is named only where the DNA matches it firmly. Size is stated for part of the rows, as once, few or many counts, or as a class when the clone is expanded.

d_call: TRBD1; v_call: TRBV2; clone_size: -; j_call: TRBJ1-1; cdr3_nt: TGTGCCAGCAGTGTTGACAGGGGGGAGACCACTGAAGCTTTCTTT; cdr3_aa: CASSVDRGETTEAFF
d_call: -; v_call: TRBV6-1; clone_size: -; j_call: TRBJ2-5; cdr3_nt: TGTGCCAGCAGTGAAAGAATTTGGCGACAAGAGACCCAGTACTTC; cdr3_aa: CASSERIWRQETQYF
d_call: TRBD1; v_call: TRBV19; clone_size: once; j_call: TRBJ1-2; cdr3_nt: TGTGCCACCGCGGACAGGGGGCTACTTTTAAATGGCTACACCTTC; cdr3_aa: CATADRGLLLNGYTF
d_call: -; v_call: TRBV30; clone_size: -; j_call: TRBJ1-3; cdr3_nt: TGTGCCTGTCGACAGGAAACCTCTGGAAACACCATATATTTT; cdr3_aa: CACRQETSGNTIYF
d_call: -; v_call: TRBV28; clone_size: -; j_call: TRBJ1-2; cdr3_nt: TGTGCCAGCAGTACCTACAGATTAGCTAACTATGGCTACACCTTC; cdr3_aa: CASSTYRLANYGYTF
d_call: TRBD1; v_call: TRBV6-5; clone_size: -; j_call: TRBJ2-4; cdr3_nt: TGTGCCAGCAGGACAGGGAACATTCAGTACTTC; cdr3_aa: CASRTGNIQYF
d_call: TRBD1; v_call: TRBV4-3; clone_size: -; j_call: TRBJ1-6; cdr3_nt: TGCGCCAGCAGCCAAGACAGGGGGCTTGGGAATTCACCCCTCCACTTT; cdr3_aa: CASSQDRGLGNSPLHF
d_call: TRBD1; v_call: TRBV27; clone_size: -; j_call: TRBJ1-5; cdr3_nt: TGTGCCAGCAGTGAAAACAGGGGTAATCAGCCCCAGCATTTT; cdr3_aa: CASSENRGNQPQHF
d_call: -; v_call: TRBV28; clone_size: -; j_call: TRBJ1-5; cdr3_nt: TGTGCCAGCAGTTTTGCCAGCAATCAGCCCCAGCATTTT; cdr3_aa: CASSFASNQPQHF
d_call: TRBD2; v_call: TRBV7-9; clone_size: -; j_call: TRBJ2-5; cdr3_nt: TGTGCCAGCAGGCAATCTAGCGGGCGGGGGACCCAGTACTTC; cdr3_aa: CASRQSSGRGTQYF
d_call: -; v_call: TRBV4-1; clone_size: -; j_call: TRBJ1-3; cdr3_nt: TGCGCCAGCAGCCAAGAGGGGGAGCAGGGGTACTGGGAGCGAAACACCATATATTTT; cdr3_aa: CASSQEGEQGYWERNTIYF
d_call: -; v_call: TRBV7-6; clone_size: -; j_call: TRBJ1-1; cdr3_nt: TGTGCCAGCAGTCTCGGTGGGGTACGGAACACTGAAGCTTTCTTT; cdr3_aa: CASSLGGVRNTEAFF
d_call: TRBD2; v_call: TRBV9; clone_size: -; j_call: TRBJ2-7; cdr3_nt: TGTGCCAGCAGCGTAGGGGCGGGGGTTTGGTACGAGCAGTACTTC; cdr3_aa: CASSVGAGVWYEQYF
d_call: -; v_call: TRBV21-1; clone_size: -; j_call: TRBJ1-1; cdr3_nt: TGTGCCAGCAGCAGGGGGACAGGGGCGAGGGGAGCTTTCTTT; cdr3_aa: CASSRGTGARGAFF
d_call: -; v_call: TRBV4-2; clone_size: -; j_call: TRBJ2-2; cdr3_nt: TGTGCCAGCAGCCAACAACCGGGACTCGACACCGGGGAGCTGTTTTTT; cdr3_aa: CASSQQPGLDTGELFF
d_call: -; v_call: TRBV4-3; clone_size: -; j_call: TRBJ1-4; cdr3_nt: TGCGCCAGCAGCCAGGGGAAGAGGGGTACTAATGAAAAACTGTTTTTT; cdr3_aa: CASSQGKRGTNEKLFF
d_call: TRBD1; v_call: TRBV4-1; clone_size: -; j_call: TRBJ2-7; cdr3_nt: TGCGCCAGCAGCTCGCGTGAGACAGGGGTCAGCTCCTACGAGCAGTACTTC; cdr3_aa: CASSSRETGVSSYEQYF
d_call: TRBD2; v_call: TRBV6-4; clone_size: once; j_call: TRBJ2-1; cdr3_nt: TGTGCCAGCAGCGTCGGGGGGACCTCCTACAATGAGCAGTTCTTC; cdr3_aa: CASSVGGTSYNEQFF
d_call: TRBD1; v_call: TRBV7-6; clone_size: -; j_call: TRBJ2-2; cdr3_nt: TGTGCCAGCAGCCTGACAGGGTACACCGGGGAGCTGTTTTTT; cdr3_aa: CASSLTGYTGELFF
d_call: -; v_call: TRBV6-5; clone_size: -; j_call: TRBJ1-2; cdr3_nt: TGTGCCAGCAAAAGTAACTATGGCTACACCTTC; cdr3_aa: CASKSNYGYTF
d_call: -; v_call: TRBV15; clone_size: -; j_call: TRBJ1-1; cdr3_nt: TGTGCCACCAGCAGAGATGCGGGGGAGTTTGGTGAAGCTTTCTTT; cdr3_aa: CATSRDAGEFGEAFF
d_call: -; v_call: TRBV11-3; clone_size: -; j_call: TRBJ2-2; cdr3_nt: TGTGCCAGCAGCTTACAGGGCCAGGGCACCGGGGAGCTGTTTTTT; cdr3_aa: CASSLQGQGTGELFF
d_call: -; v_call: TRBV6-8; clone_size: -; j_call: TRBJ2-4; cdr3_nt: TGTGCCAGCACCCACGGGGACGGGACTCTAGCCAAAAACATTCAGTACTTC; cdr3_aa: CASTHGDGTLAKNIQYF
d_call: -; v_call: TRBV18; clone_size: -; j_call: TRBJ1-5; cdr3_nt: TGTGCCAGCTCACCTCTCGATAGCAATCAGCCCCAGCATTTT; cdr3_aa: CASSPLDSNQPQHF
d_call: -; v_call: TRBV2; clone_size: -; j_call: TRBJ1-1; cdr3_nt: TGTGCCAGCAGGCCGGGACTGGGGGTCACTGAAGCTTTCTTT; cdr3_aa: CASRPGLGVTEAFF
d_call: -; v_call: TRBV7-9; clone_size: -; j_call: TRBJ1-4; cdr3_nt: TGTGCCAGCAGCTTAGGCGGGGGAGGAACTAATGAAAAACTGTTTTTT; cdr3_aa: CASSLGGGGTNEKLFF
d_call: -; v_call: TRBV11-1; clone_size: -; j_call: TRBJ1-1; cdr3_nt: TGTGCCAGCAGCTTAGGAGGACACATGAACACTGAAGCTTTCTTT; cdr3_aa: CASSLGGHMNTEAFF
d_call: TRBD1; v_call: TRBV9; clone_size: once; j_call: TRBJ1-2; cdr3_nt: TGTGCCAGCAGCGGGGGGCCTGACAGGGCCAATTTCTATGGCTACACCTTC; cdr3_aa: CASSGGPDRANFYGYTF
d_call: TRBD1; v_call: TRBV25-1; clone_size: -; j_call: TRBJ1-4; cdr3_nt: TGTGCCAGCAGTGAATCAGAATGGGGGGGACAGGACAATGAAAAACTGTTTTTT; cdr3_aa: CASSESEWGGQDNEKLFF
d_call: -; v_call: TRBV5-4; clone_size: -; j_call: TRBJ2-7; cdr3_nt: TGTGCCAGCAGCAATACAGGGACCGACTACGAGCAGTACTTC; cdr3_aa: CASSNTGTDYEQYF
d_call: -; v_call: TRBV12-3/TRBV12-4; clone_size: -; j_call: TRBJ1-2; cdr3_nt: TGTGCCAGCAGGCGGGTAGGCTACACCTTC; cdr3_aa: CASRRVGYTF
d_call: -; v_call: TRBV5-6; clone_size: -; j_call: TRBJ2-1; cdr3_nt: TGTGCCAGCAGCTCCTATCACAATGAGCAGTTCTTC; cdr3_aa: CASSSYHNEQFF
d_call: -; v_call: TRBV28; clone_size: few; j_call: TRBJ1-6; cdr3_nt: TGTGCCAGCAGTTATACCGGTTATGATTCACCCCTCCACTTT; cdr3_aa: CASSYTGYDSPLHF
d_call: -; v_call: TRBV23-1; clone_size: -; j_call: TRBJ2-7; cdr3_nt: TGCGCCAGCATGCTTGCAGGGGTTGTGTCCTACGAGCAGTACTTC; cdr3_aa: CASMLAGVVSYEQYF
d_call: -; v_call: TRBV6-6; clone_size: -; j_call: TRBJ1-2; cdr3_nt: TGTGCCAGCAGTTTACCAGACGGACCCTATGGCTACACCTTC; cdr3_aa: CASSLPDGPYGYTF
d_call: -; v_call: TRBV19; clone_size: -; j_call: TRBJ1-1; cdr3_nt: TGTGCCAGTAGTAGTGAATGGAACACTGAAGCTTTCTTT; cdr3_aa: CASSSEWNTEAFF
d_call: -; v_call: TRBV5-1; clone_size: once; j_call: TRBJ2-2; cdr3_nt: TGCGCCAGCAGCTTGGTGCAGGGCACCGGGGAGCTGTTTTTT; cdr3_aa: CASSLVQGTGELFF
d_call: TRBD1; v_call: TRBV28; clone_size: -; j_call: TRBJ1-1; cdr3_nt: TGTGCCAGCAGTAAACAGGGGAAGGTGTCGTTGAACACTGAAGCTTTCTTT; cdr3_aa: CASSKQGKVSLNTEAFF
d_call: TRBD1; v_call: TRBV5-5; clone_size: -; j_call: TRBJ1-5; cdr3_nt: TGTGCCAGCAGCTTGGGAGGGGGCAGACAGCCCCAGCATTTT; cdr3_aa: CASSLGGGRQPQHF
d_call: TRBD1; v_call: TRBV10-1; clone_size: few; j_call: TRBJ2-7; cdr3_nt: TGCGCCAGCAGCCGGGACAGTGCGACCTACGAGCAGTACTTC; cdr3_aa: CASSRDSATYEQYF
d_call: -; v_call: TRBV7-9; clone_size: few; j_call: TRBJ2-1; cdr3_nt: TGTGCCAGCAGCTTGAATCGCAATGAGCAGTTCTTC; cdr3_aa: CASSLNRNEQFF
d_call: TRBD1; v_call: TRBV6-5; clone_size: -; j_call: TRBJ2-7; cdr3_nt: TGTGCCAGCAGCGACAGGGTAAGCGAGCAGTACTTC; cdr3_aa: CASSDRVSEQYF
d_call: -; v_call: TRBV6-4; clone_size: few; j_call: TRBJ1-6; cdr3_nt: TGTGCCAGCGCTCCAGGGGACTCCTATAATTCACCCCTCCACTTT; cdr3_aa: CASAPGDSYNSPLHF
d_call: -; v_call: TRBV14; clone_size: few; j_call: TRBJ2-7; cdr3_nt: TGTGCCAGCTCTTCCCCTTTGTACGCCTACGAGCAGTACTTC; cdr3_aa: CASSSPLYAYEQYF
d_call: -; v_call: TRBV28; clone_size: once; j_call: TRBJ1-2; cdr3_nt: TGTGCCAGCAGTTTAGGGGACGGTGATAACTATGGCTACACCTTC; cdr3_aa: CASSLGDGDNYGYTF
d_call: -; v_call: TRBV9; clone_size: -; j_call: TRBJ2-1; cdr3_nt: TGTGCCAGCAGCGTAAAACCCGGGATCAATGAGCAGTTCTTC; cdr3_aa: CASSVKPGINEQFF
d_call: TRBD1; v_call: TRBV11-2; clone_size: few; j_call: TRBJ2-7; cdr3_nt: TGTGCCAGCAGCTCCTGGACAGGGGGCCTCTACGAGCAGTACTTC; cdr3_aa: CASSSWTGGLYEQYF
d_call: -; v_call: TRBV15; clone_size: -; j_call: TRBJ1-5; cdr3_nt: TGTGCCACCAGCAGCGTTAGCCACGGACACCATAGCAATCAGCCCCAGCATTTT; cdr3_aa: CATSSVSHGHHSNQPQHF
d_call: -; v_call: TRBV3-1/TRBV3-2; clone_size: few; j_call: TRBJ1-4; cdr3_nt: TGTGCCAGCAGCCAAAGAAAGGGTGTCCAGGGTGGTGAAAAACTGTTTTTT; cdr3_aa: CASSQRKGVQGGEKLFF
d_call: -; v_call: TRBV10-3; clone_size: few; j_call: TRBJ1-6; cdr3_nt: TGTGCCATCAGTGAGAACATGGTGGGCTCACCCCTCCACTTT; cdr3_aa: CAISENMVGSPLHF
d_call: -; v_call: TRBV5-1; clone_size: once; j_call: TRBJ2-7; cdr3_nt: TGCGCCAGCAGTAGGGGCGATGACTCCTACGAGCAGTACTTC; cdr3_aa: CASSRGDDSYEQYF
d_call: -; v_call: TRBV7-9; clone_size: -; j_call: TRBJ2-3; cdr3_nt: -; cdr3_aa: CASSPSFGSDTQYF
d_call: TRBD1; v_call: TRBV6-4; clone_size: -; j_call: TRBJ1-1; cdr3_nt: TGTGCCAGCAGTGCTCAGGGGGCCACTGAAGCTTTCTTT; cdr3_aa: CASSAQGATEAFF
d_call: TRBD1; v_call: TRBV19; clone_size: -; j_call: TRBJ1-2; cdr3_nt: TGTGCCAGTAGTATGAGGGGGCTTGGCTACACCTTC; cdr3_aa: CASSMRGLGYTF
d_call: TRBD1; v_call: TRBV12-3/TRBV12-4; clone_size: -; j_call: TRBJ1-5; cdr3_nt: TGTGCCAGCAGGGACAGGGAGAATCAGCCCCAGCATTTT; cdr3_aa: CASRDRENQPQHF